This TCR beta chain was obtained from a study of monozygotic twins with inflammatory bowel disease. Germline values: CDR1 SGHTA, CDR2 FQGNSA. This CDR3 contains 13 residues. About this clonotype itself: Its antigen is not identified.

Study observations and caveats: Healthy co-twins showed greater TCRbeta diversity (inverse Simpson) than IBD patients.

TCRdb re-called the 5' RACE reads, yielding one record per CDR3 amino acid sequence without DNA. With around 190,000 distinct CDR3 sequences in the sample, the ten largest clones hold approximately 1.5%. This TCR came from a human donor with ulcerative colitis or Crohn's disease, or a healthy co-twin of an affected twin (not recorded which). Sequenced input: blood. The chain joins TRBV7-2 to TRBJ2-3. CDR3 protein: CASSLPMTDTQYF.